This TCR beta chain was observed in a study of T cell clonality in common variable immunodeficiency. Study-level results: Common variable immunodeficiency TCR beta sequences reportedly had fewer deletions and N-nucleotide insertions. Repertoire-complication correlations in CVID were limited by patient heterogeneity. Authors noted CVID clonality's cause needs subpopulation repertoire sequencing.

Using immunoSEQ multiplex PCR, the repertoire was profiled, and TCRdb retains in-frame clones only, with some absent. The sample has under 15,000 clones, none seen only once; the top ten hold about 6.6%. Of CVID subjects, about 14 were female and roughly 29 male, mean age about 40. The CDR3 length is 15 residues. CDR1 is LNHDA and CDR2 is SQIVND in the germline V gene (reference sequence). Trimming cost V 5 bases and J 3 bases; bases outside gene matches: 9. On this clone: The antigen is unknown. From the germline J gene comes the end of the CDR3, since the read stops 3 residues before it.

Material: peripheral blood mononuclear cells. The rearrangement links TRBV19 to TRBJ1-2, with 7 bases lining up with TRBD1. This TCR came from a human donor with common variable immunodeficiency. The CDR3 sequence is CASSGLRTGDYGYTF. The CDR3 bases that were read are TGTGCCAGTAGTGGGCTTCGGACAGGAGACTATGGC.